The TCR beta chain under discussion was sequenced for a study of vaccination and CD4 T cells after COVID-19. Across the whole study: Cultures that served as controls received a CEFX pool, an HIV-1 Nef pool, or no peptide.

Treatment given: roughly nine-day PBMC culture with coronavirus spike peptide pools or control peptides (ViraFEST assay). An unexposed donor provided the CD4+ T cells, which were collected before the COVID-19 pandemic (2011-2018). In regard to this clonotype: Its specificity is unknown.

The CDR3 sequence is 15 residues long. In germline, CDR1 is SSHAT, CDR2 FNYEAQ (reference sequence). Trimming took 1 base from V and 3 from J; bases not matched to a gene: 4. Cultured CD4+ T cell DNA was sequenced using the Oncomine TCR Beta short-read assay. One entry per CDR3 protein, called by TCRdb with MiXCR from the PCR reads. The sample shows fewer than 7,500 distinct CDR3 sequences, 50% to 65% of them seen only once. The sequence was obtained from a human donor in good health. This rearrangement joins TRBV7-7 to TRBJ2-3, with 7 nucleotides matching TRBD2. Specimen: CD4+ T cells from blood, cultured in vitro. DNA of the CDR3: TGTGCCAGCAGCTTAGGAGTGGGAGGGACAGATACGCAGTATTTT. Protein: CASSLGVGGTDTQYF.